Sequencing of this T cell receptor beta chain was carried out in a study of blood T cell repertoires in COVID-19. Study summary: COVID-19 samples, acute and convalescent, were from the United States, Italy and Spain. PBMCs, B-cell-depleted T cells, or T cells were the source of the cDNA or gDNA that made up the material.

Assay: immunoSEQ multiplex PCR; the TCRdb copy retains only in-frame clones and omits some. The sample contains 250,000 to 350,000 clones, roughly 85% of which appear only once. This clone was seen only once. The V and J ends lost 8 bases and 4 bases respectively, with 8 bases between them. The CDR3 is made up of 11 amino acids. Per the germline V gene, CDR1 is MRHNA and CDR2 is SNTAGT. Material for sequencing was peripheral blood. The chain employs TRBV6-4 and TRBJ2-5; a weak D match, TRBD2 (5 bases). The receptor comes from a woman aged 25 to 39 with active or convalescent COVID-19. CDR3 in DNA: TGTGCCAGCTCTAGCATAGAGACCCAGTACTTC. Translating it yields CASSSIETQYF.